These T cell receptor beta chains were read from a single sample in a study of T cell responses to AZD1222 COVID-19 vaccine. This table comes from immunoSEQ multiplex PCR, and its TCRdb copy is limited to in-frame clones, with some not included. The data show roughly 160,000 clones, approximately 90% seen once. This material consisted of peripheral blood, taken 28 days after the second AZD1222 dose. The origin of the receptors is an adult who received the AZD1222 COVID-19 vaccine. The CDR3 runs from the conserved cysteine through the conserved F or W. D genes are given only for firm matches. Not all rows give a size; the values are once, few, many and, for expanded clones, a class.

length,V,size,J,D,DNA,CDR3
15,TRBV6-2/TRBV6-3,-,TRBJ2-7,TRBD1,TGTGCCAGCAGTACCGGGACAGGGAAAGTTGACGAGCAGTACTTC,CASSTGTGKVDEQYF
12,TRBV29-1,-,TRBJ2-7,TRBD1,TGCAGCGCCGCAGGGGGCTGGAACGAGCAGTACTTC,CSAAGGWNEQYF
13,TRBV6-5,-,TRBJ1-2,-,TGTGCCACCCCCTTTAATGGGGAGTATGGCTACACCTTC,CATPFNGEYGYTF
14,TRBV4-3,-,TRBJ1-2,-,TGCGCCAGCAGCACCCAGGGGTTCGACTATGGCTACACCTTC,CASSTQGFDYGYTF
16,TRBV5-1,-,TRBJ2-5,TRBD1,TGCGCCAGCAGCTTGGCACAGGGGATAGGGCAAGAGACCCAGTACTTC,CASSLAQGIGQETQYF
12,TRBV3-1/TRBV3-2,-,TRBJ2-1,-,TGTGCCAGCAGCCAATGGGGCAATGAGCAGTTCTTC,CASSQWGNEQFF
15,TRBV4-3,-,TRBJ1-3,-,TGCGCCAGCAGCCAAGAAAGTAGCTCTGGAAACACCATATATTTT,CASSQESSSGNTIYF
15,TRBV11-3,once,TRBJ2-3,-,TGTGCCAGCAGCTTAGTCACAGGTCCCGGGGATACGCAGTATTTT,CASSLVTGPGDTQYF
13,TRBV5-1,once,TRBJ2-7,-,TGCGCCAGCAGCTTGGATAACAGCGGCGAGCAGTACTTC,CASSLDNSGEQYF
14,TRBV19,-,TRBJ1-1,-,TGTGCCAGTATCCAAGGGGGGAAGCGCACTGAAGCTTTCTTT,CASIQGGKRTEAFF